The 25 T cell receptor beta chains below come from one sample, sequenced in a study of shared clonotypes between healthy human individuals. Repertoires were generated with immunoSEQ multiplex PCR, while TCRdb's copy carries only in-frame clones and drops some. The table lists around 1.6 million clones, 95% to 99% of them singletons. The sample taken for sequencing was naive CD4+ T cells sorted from blood. The subset here: CD45RA+ positively selected. The receptor source for this set is a man younger than 40 in good health.

In regard to this clone: One end of the junction does not line up with germline, which may come from a read error. V usage is TRBV7-7 and J usage is TRBJ2-7; D may be TRBD1 or TRBD2 (5 bases each). CDR1 and CDR2 from the germline V gene are SSHAT and FNYEAQ (reference sequence). The CDR3 has 15 residues. This chain's CDR3 is CASSLGTDGLYEQYF. As DNA, the CDR3 is TGTGCTAGCAGCTTAGGGACCGACGGTCTCTACGAGCAGTACTTC.

The CDR3 region has the DNA TGTGCCAGCAGTTCCCCCTGGGCGACCAGCTCCTACGAGCAGTACTTC. Encoded protein: CASSSPWATSSYEQYF. This sequence joins TRBV28 and TRBJ2-7; D not resolved. The CDR3 extends over 16 amino acids. Trimming took off 4 bases at V and 0 bases at J, with 16 bases between the two ends. Per the germline V gene, CDR1 is MDHEN and CDR2 is SYDVKM.

V and J are TRBV5-1 and TRBJ2-1; D may correspond to TRBD1 or TRBD2 (7 bases each). CDR1 is SGHRS and CDR2 is YFSETQ in the germline V gene. The CDR3 extends over 17 amino acids. V dropped 4 bases and J dropped 7 bases, with 24 bases sitting between them. CDR3 sequence (DNA): TGCGCCAGCAGCCAGCGTGGAGGGGGCGGGAGTAGTAATGAGCAGTTCTTC. Translated, it gives CASSQRGGGGSSNEQFF. The complete variable domain, with remaining parts taken from reference TRBV5-1 and TRBJ2-1, reads KAGVTQTPRYLIKTRGQQVTLSCSPISGHRSVSWYQQTPGQGLQFLFEYFSETQRNKGNFPGRFSGRQFSNSRSEMNVSTLELGDSALYLCASSQRGGGGSSNEQFFGPGTRLTVL.

This clone has just one count. The chain's CDR3 is CASRIDRTGQPQHF. Written as DNA, the CDR3 is TGTGCCAGCAGGATAGACAGGACCGGGCAGCCCCAGCATTTT. V and J are TRBV6-5 and TRBJ1-5, with a weak D call TRBD1 (6 bases). The CDR3 has 14 residues. The germline gives CDR1 MNHEY, CDR2 SVGAGI. Trimming removed 6 bases at V and 7 bases at J, with 16 bases between.

This sequence joins TRBV5-5 and TRBJ1-1; tentatively, D is TRBD1 (5 bases). The CDR3 has 16 residues. CDR1 and CDR2 (germline): SGHKS, YYEKEE (reference sequence). V was cut by 4 bases and J by 6 bases, with 22 bases left in between. CDR3 loop: CASSTGVGSLTAEAFF. CDR3 coding DNA: TGTGCCAGCAGCACGGGGGTGGGCAGTCTTACTGCTGAAGCTTTCTTT.

The chain carries TRBV2 and TRBJ2-4; TRBD2 might be the D (7 bases). The CDR3 covers 15 residues. The V gene's germline CDR1 is SNHLY and CDR2 FYNNEI. V was pared by 5 bases and J by 7 bases, with 18 bases between. CDR3 DNA: TGTGCCAGCAGTCCGGACGGGGGGCGCAGGAACATTCAGTACTTC. As protein: CASSPDGGRRNIQYF.

A remark on this clone: Other DNA sequences in the sample encode the same CDR3. This chain uses TRBV9 with TRBJ2-3; D unresolved. From germline, CDR1 is SGDLS and CDR2 YYNGEE. This CDR3 region has 13 residues. V dropped 0 bases and J dropped 2 bases, with 4 bases sitting between them. CDR3 coding DNA: TGTGCCAGCAGCGTAGGGTCCACAGATACGCAGTATTTT. The encoded protein is CASSVGSTDTQYF.

The CDR3 loop reads CSVEVGGQQYF. The CDR3 bases are TGCAGCGTTGAAGTAGGGGGCCAGCAGTACTTC. V gene TRBV29-1 combines with J gene TRBJ2-7; 7 bases match TRBD1. V shed 1 base and J 8 bases; nucleotides not matched to a gene: 2. The germline V gene has CDR1 SQVTM and CDR2 ANQGSEA. This CDR3 has 11 residues.

This clone was seen a single time. The rearrangement uses TRBV10-2 and TRBJ2-3; tentative D call: TRBD2 (6 bases). Trimming removed 6 bases from V and 2 bases from J, with 18 bases in between. Germline V CDR1 and CDR2: WSHSY, SAAADI. This CDR3 region has 16 residues. CDR3 DNA: TGCGCCAGCAGCGCATCCGGGACTTTCCCCACAGATACGCAGTATTTT. This encodes CASSASGTFPTDTQYF.

The gene calls are TRBV29-1 and TRBJ1-1; 9 bases match TRBD1. V lost 6 bases, J lost 2 bases, and 4 bases stayed unmatched. This CDR3 spans 13 amino acids. CDR1 and CDR2 (germline): SQVTM, ANQGSEA. The chain's CDR3 is CSVQGAVNTEAFF. CDR3 sequence (DNA): TGCAGCGTACAGGGGGCAGTAAACACTGAAGCTTTCTTT.

This chain joins TRBV9 and TRBJ2-1, with D uncertain. Trimming stripped 3 bases from V and 8 bases from J, with 18 bases between. Germline CDR1 reads SGDLS; CDR2 reads YYNGEE. This CDR3 is built from 15 residues. The CDR3 DNA reads TGTGCCAGCAGCGATCCCCTGGGCGGTTTCCATGAGCAGTTCTTC. It encodes CASSDPLGGFHEQFF.

The gene calls are TRBV6-5 and TRBJ2-5, with a tentative D call TRBD1 (5 bases). CDR1 and CDR2 from the germline V gene are MNHEY and SVGAGI. V lost 0 bases and J 4 bases, leaving 12 bases between the germline ends. The CDR3 totals 15 residues. As DNA, the CDR3 is TGTGCCAGCAGTTACTCGACCAGGGTGAGAGAGACCCAGTACTTC. The encoded protein is CASSYSTRVRETQYF.

The chain joins TRBV28 to TRBJ2-1, with TRBD2 identical over 16 bases. Germline V gene data show CDR1 as MDHEN and CDR2 as SYDVKM. The CDR3 spans 17 residues. V trimming: 6 bases; J trimming: 7 bases; junction bases outside the gene matches: 9. CDR3 bases: TGTGCCAGCAGCCGTACGGGACTAGCGGGAGGGTGGAATGAGCAGTTCTTC. Protein sequence: CASSRTGLAGGWNEQFF. Supplemented by reference TRBV28 and TRBJ2-1, the full variable domain reads DVKVTQSSRYLVKRTGEKVFLECVQDMDHENMFWYRQDPGLGLRLIYFSYDVKMKEKGDIPEGYSVSREKKERFSLILESASTNQTSMYLCASSRTGLAGGWNEQFFGPGTRLTVL.

The rearrangement uses TRBV5-5 and TRBJ2-1; D is undetermined. This CDR3 region has 11 residues. Germline V gene data show CDR1 as SGHKS and CDR2 as YYEKEE (reference sequence). Trimming took 4 bases from V and 5 from J, leaving 4 bases between them. The CDR3 reads CASSANNEQFF. The CDR3 DNA sequence: TGTGCCAGCAGCGCGAACAATGAGCAGTTCTTC.

Concerning this clone itself: Other DNA sequences in this specimen translate into the identical CDR3. V usage is TRBV18 and J usage is TRBJ2-3; no definite D call. V lost 2 bases to trimming and J lost 2 bases, with 5 bases between them. This CDR3 has 13 residues. CDR1 KGHSH and CDR2 LQKENI come from the germline V gene. CDR3: CASSPDNTDTQYF. The CDR3 DNA sequence: TGTGCCAGCTCACCAGACAACACAGATACGCAGTATTTT.

This chain joins TRBV6-1 and TRBJ2-7, with 8 positions matching TRBD1. The CDR3 contains 15 residues. V shed 6 bases, J shed 0 bases, and the junction held 7 bases outside the gene matches. Germline V gene sequence: CDR1 MNHNS, CDR2 SASEGT. This chain's CDR3 is CASRGPGQDSYEQYF. The CDR3 coding sequence is TGTGCCAGCAGAGGACCGGGACAGGACTCCTACGAGCAGTACTTC.

In DNA, the CDR3 is TGCGCCAGCAGCCAAGCGTTCGGGTCTAGCACAGATACGCAGTATTTT. This gives the protein CASSQAFGSSTDTQYF. The chain recombines TRBV4-3 with TRBJ2-3; D unresolved. The V gene lost 1 base and the J gene lost 0 bases, with 11 bases spanning the gap. This CDR3 has 16 residues. Per germline, CDR1 LGHNA and CDR2 YSLEER.

The chain recombines TRBV7-9 with TRBJ1-4, with D possibly being TRBD1 (5 bases). Trimming stripped 2 bases from V and 4 bases from J, with 8 bases between. The CDR3 is 14 residues long. CDR1 SEHNR and CDR2 FQNEAQ come from the germline V gene (reference sequence). The CDR3 spells CASSLRQFNEKLFF. Written as DNA, the CDR3 is TGTGCCAGCAGCTTAAGACAGTTTAATGAAAAACTGTTTTTT. Full variable domain (remainder filled in from reference TRBV7-9 and TRBJ1-4): DTGVSQNPRHKITKRGQNVTFRCDPISEHNRLYWYRQTLGQGPEFLTYFQNEAQLEKSRLLSDRFSAERPKGSFSTLEIQRTEQGDSAMYLCASSLRQFNEKLFFGSGTQLSVL.

The gene calls are TRBV28 and TRBJ2-1; D is unclear. Deletions cut 4 bases from V and 12 bases from J, with 7 bases between. This CDR3 comprises 10 residues. CDR1 is MDHEN and CDR2 is SYDVKM in the germline V gene. The CDR3 nucleotides are TGTGCCAGCAGTTCCTATAGGCAGTTCTTC. Translated: CASSSYRQFF.

The CDR3 reads CASSLWAPATDTQYF. As DNA, the CDR3 is TGTGCCAGCAGCTTGTGGGCCCCTGCCACAGATACGCAGTATTTT. The chain carries TRBV7-9 and TRBJ2-3; D is uncertain. Trimming removed 3 bases at V and 2 bases at J, with 12 bases between. Germline CDR1 SEHNR, CDR2 FQNEAQ (reference sequence). There are 15 residues in the CDR3.

The chain carries TRBV28 and TRBJ2-5, with TRBD1 matching over 9 bases. The V gene end was trimmed by 5 bases and the J gene end by 0 bases; junction bases not matched to a gene: 10. The germline V gene has CDR1 MDHEN and CDR2 SYDVKM. The CDR3 has 17 residues. The CDR3 sequence is CASSHRGRRSNQETQYF. CDR3 nucleotides: TGTGCCAGCAGTCACAGGGGGCGAAGGTCGAACCAAGAGACCCAGTACTTC.

The genes are TRBV27 and TRBJ2-4, with D maybe TRBD1 (6 bases). V gave up 4 bases and J gave up 0 bases, with 22 bases separating them. CDR3 size: 19 residues. The germline gives CDR1 MNHEY, CDR2 SMNVEV (reference sequence). DNA of the CDR3: TGTGCCAGCAGTTGCCCGCAACCACAGGGACAAGTAGCCAAAAACATTCAGTACTTC. The encoded protein is CASSCPQPQGQVAKNIQYF.

The CDR3 spells CASSQTGPAPGEQYF. CDR3 in DNA: TGTGCCAGCAGTCAAACCGGGCCCGCTCCTGGCGAGCAGTACTTC. The V gene is TRBV6-1, the J gene TRBJ2-7; D gene unclear. This CDR3 has 15 amino acids. V dropped 5 bases and J dropped 6 bases, with 20 bases sitting between them. The germline V gene has CDR1 MNHNS and CDR2 SASEGT.

J is TRBJ2-1 and V is TRBV10-3; TRBD1 matches 8 bases. CDR3 length equals 17 residues. V was pared by 3 bases and J by 1 base, with 8 bases of the junction left unmatched. From germline, CDR1 is ENHRY and CDR2 SYGVKD. The DNA for the CDR3 is TGTGCCATCAGTGACGAAACAGGGGGTATATCCTACAATGAGCAGTTCTTC. This gives the protein CAISDETGGISYNEQFF.

The rearrangement joins TRBV6-5 to TRBJ2-7; TRBD2 might be the D (8 bases). Germline CDR1 reads MNHEY; CDR2 reads SVGAGI. CDR3 length: 15 residues. Trimming pared 6 bases from V and 4 bases from J, leaving 19 bases between. The CDR3 loop is CASSRGGGRPYEQYF. The DNA for the CDR3 is TGTGCCAGCAGCAGAGGGGGCGGGAGGCCGTACGAGCAGTACTTC.